The sequence of this T cell receptor (beta chain) was determined in a study of cytotoxic CD8 clonotypes in ibrutinib-treated CLL. Overall study results and limits: Increased clonality at ibrutinib response gave way to a return toward baseline at progression.

The germline gives CDR1 SNHLY, CDR2 FYNNEI. Trimming took 4 bases from V and 2 from J, leaving 12 bases between them. CDR3 length: 15 residues. To note about this clone: Its antigen is still unknown.

The sequencing depth, 1 in 200,000 to 1 in 1 million T cells, was the target. Some clones are missing from TCRdb's copy, which holds only in-frame ones; the method was immunoSEQ multiplex PCR. The data contain around 97,000 clones, approximately 80% of them singletons. This sequence was found in a human donor with chronic lymphocytic leukemia. Sequenced material: PBMCs, taken after 12 months of ibrutinib treatment. The chain combines TRBV2 with TRBJ2-1; tentative D call: TRBD1 (6 bases). This CDR3 is CASSAKQGPYNEQFF. CDR3 DNA: TGTGCCAGCAGTGCCAAACAGGGCCCCTACAATGAGCAGTTCTTC.